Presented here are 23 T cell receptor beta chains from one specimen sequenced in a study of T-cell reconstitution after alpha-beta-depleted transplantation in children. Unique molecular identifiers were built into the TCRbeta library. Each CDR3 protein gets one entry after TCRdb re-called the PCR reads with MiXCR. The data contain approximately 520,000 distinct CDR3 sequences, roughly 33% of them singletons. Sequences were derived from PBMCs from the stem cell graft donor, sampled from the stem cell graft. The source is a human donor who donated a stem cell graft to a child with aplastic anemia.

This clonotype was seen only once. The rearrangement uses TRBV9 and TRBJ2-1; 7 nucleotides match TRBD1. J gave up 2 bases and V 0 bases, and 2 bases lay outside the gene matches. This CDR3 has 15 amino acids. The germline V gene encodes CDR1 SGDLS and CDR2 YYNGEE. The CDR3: CASSVDTGAYNEQFF. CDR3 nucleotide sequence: TGTGCCAGCAGCGTAGACACAGGGGCCTACAATGAGCAGTTCTTC.

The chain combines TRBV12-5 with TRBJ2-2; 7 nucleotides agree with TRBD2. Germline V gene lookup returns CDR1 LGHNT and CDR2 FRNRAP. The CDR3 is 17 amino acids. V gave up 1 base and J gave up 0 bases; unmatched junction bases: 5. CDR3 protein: CASGLASGGPNTGELFF. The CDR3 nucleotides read TGTGCTAGTGGTTTGGCCTCGGGAGGACCGAACACCGGGGAGCTGTTTTTT.

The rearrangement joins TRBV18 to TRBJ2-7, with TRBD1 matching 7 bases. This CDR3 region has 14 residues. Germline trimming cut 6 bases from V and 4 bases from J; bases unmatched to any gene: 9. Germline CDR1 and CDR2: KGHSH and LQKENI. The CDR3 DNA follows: TGTGCCAGCTCTCTCCGGGACAGAGATTACGAGCAGTACGTC. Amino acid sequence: CASSLRDRDYEQYV.

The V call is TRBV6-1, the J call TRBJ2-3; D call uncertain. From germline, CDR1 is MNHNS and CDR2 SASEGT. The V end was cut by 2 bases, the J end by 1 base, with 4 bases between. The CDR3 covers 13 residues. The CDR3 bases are TGTGCCAGCAGTGAATCCGGCACAGATACGCAGTATTTT. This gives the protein CASSESGTDTQYF.

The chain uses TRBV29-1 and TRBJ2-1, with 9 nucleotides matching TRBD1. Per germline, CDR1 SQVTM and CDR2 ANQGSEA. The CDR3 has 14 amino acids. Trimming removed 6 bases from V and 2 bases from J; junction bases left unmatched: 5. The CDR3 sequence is CSVEGQGPYNEQFF. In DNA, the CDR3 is TGCAGCGTGGAGGGACAGGGTCCCTACAATGAGCAGTTCTTC.

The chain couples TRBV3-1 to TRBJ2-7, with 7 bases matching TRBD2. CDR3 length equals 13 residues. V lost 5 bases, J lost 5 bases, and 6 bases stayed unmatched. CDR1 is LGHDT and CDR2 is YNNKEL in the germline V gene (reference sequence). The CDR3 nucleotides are TGTGCCAGCAGCAGAGGAGGGAGGGACGAGCAGTACGTC. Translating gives CASSRGGRDEQYV.

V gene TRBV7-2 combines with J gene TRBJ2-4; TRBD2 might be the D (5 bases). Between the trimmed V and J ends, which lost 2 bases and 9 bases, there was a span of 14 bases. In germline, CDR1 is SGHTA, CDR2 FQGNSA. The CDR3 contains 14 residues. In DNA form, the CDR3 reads TGTGCCAGCAGCTTAAGTTGGCATGAGGGCATTCAGTACTTC. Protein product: CASSLSWHEGIQYF.

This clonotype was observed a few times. The CDR3 DNA is TGTGCCAGCAGTTATCGGGGACTAGCAGGAGGAGAGACCCAGTACTTC. Translated, it gives CASSYRGLAGGETQYF. This chain connects TRBV12-3 or TRBV12-4 to TRBJ2-5, with 9 bases identical to TRBD2. The CDR3 extends over 16 amino acids. The V gene end was trimmed by 4 bases and the J gene end by 4 bases; junction bases not matched to a gene: 10.

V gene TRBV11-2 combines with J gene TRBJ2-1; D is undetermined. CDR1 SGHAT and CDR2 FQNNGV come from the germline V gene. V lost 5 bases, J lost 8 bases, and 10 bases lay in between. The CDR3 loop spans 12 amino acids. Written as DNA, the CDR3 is TGTGCCAGCAGCCTGATTAAGGATGAGCAGTTCTTC. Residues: CASSLIKDEQFF.

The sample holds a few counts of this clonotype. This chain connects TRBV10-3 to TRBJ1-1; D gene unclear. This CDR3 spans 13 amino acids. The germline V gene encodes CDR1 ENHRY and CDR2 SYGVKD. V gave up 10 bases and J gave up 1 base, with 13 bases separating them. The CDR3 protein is CATRTGGNTEAFF. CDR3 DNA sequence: TGTGCCACACGAACGGGTGGGAACACTGAAGCTTTCTTT.

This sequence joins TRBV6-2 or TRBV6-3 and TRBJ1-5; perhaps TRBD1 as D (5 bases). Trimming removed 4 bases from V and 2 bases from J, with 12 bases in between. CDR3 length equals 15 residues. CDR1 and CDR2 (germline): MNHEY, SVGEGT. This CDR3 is CASSSSPTGNQPQHF. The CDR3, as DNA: TGTGCCAGCAGTTCGTCACCGACAGGCAATCAGCCCCAGCATTTT.

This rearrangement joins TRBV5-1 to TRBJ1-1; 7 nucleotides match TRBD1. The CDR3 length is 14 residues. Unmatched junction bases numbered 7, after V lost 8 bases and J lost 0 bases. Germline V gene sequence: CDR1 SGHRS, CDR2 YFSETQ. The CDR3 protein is CARKGADLNTEAFF. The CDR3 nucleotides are TGCGCCAGGAAGGGGGCAGACCTGAACACTGAAGCTTTCTTT.

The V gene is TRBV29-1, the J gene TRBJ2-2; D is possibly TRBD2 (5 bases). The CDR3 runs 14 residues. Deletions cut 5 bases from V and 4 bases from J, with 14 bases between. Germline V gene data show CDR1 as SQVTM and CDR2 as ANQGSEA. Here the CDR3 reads CSVPVSGITGELFF. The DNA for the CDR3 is TGCAGCGTTCCGGTATCGGGAATCACCGGGGAGCTGTTTTTT.

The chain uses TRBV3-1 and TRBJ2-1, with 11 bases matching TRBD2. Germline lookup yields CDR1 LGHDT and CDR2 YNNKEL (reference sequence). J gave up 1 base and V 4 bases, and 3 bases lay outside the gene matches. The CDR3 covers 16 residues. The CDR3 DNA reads TGTGCCAGCAGCCCGTCTAGCGGGAGGTCCTACAATGAGCAGTTCTTC. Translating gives CASSPSSGRSYNEQFF.

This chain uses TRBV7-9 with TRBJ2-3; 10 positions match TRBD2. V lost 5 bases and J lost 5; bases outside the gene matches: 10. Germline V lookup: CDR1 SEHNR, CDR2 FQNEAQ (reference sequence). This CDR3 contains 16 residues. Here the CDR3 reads CASSPSSGRGGDTQYF. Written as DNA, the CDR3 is TGTGCCAGCAGCCCCTCTAGCGGGAGAGGGGGAGATACGCAGTATTTT.

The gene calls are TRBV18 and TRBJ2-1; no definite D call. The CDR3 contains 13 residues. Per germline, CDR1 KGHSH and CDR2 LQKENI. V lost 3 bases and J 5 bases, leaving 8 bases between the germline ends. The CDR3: CASSPTWNNEQFF. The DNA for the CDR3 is TGTGCCAGCTCACCTACCTGGAACAATGAGCAGTTCTTC.

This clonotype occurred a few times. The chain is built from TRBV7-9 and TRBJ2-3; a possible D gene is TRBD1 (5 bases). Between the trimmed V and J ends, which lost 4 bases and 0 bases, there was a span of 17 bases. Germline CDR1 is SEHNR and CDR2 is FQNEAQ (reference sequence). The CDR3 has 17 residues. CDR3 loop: CASSSQWGGASTDTQYF. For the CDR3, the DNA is TGTGCCAGCAGCTCGCAGTGGGGCGGCGCGAGCACAGATACGCAGTATTTT.

The CDR3 loop is CASRWRGRDYNEQFF. For the CDR3, the DNA is TGTGCCAGCAGATGGAGGGGGCGGGATTACAATGAGCAGTTCTTC. This chain uses TRBV7-2 with TRBJ2-1, with a weak D call TRBD1 (7 bases). This CDR3 region has 15 residues. Trimming took 6 bases from V and 4 from J, leaving 16 bases between them. Germline-derived CDR1 and CDR2 are SGHTA and FQGNSA.

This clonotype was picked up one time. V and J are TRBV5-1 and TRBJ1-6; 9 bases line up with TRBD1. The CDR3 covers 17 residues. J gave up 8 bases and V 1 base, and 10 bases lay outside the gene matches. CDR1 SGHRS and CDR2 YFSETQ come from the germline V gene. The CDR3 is CASSLRLQGAVDSPLHF. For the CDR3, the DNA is TGCGCCAGCAGCTTGCGCTTACAGGGGGCGGTGGATTCACCCCTCCACTTT.

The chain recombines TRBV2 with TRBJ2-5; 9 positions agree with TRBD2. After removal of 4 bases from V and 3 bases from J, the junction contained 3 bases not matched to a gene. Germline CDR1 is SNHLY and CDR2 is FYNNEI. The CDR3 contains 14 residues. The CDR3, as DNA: TGTGCCAGCAGTGCCGCTAGCGGGAAAGAGACCCAGTACTTC. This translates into CASSAASGKETQYF.

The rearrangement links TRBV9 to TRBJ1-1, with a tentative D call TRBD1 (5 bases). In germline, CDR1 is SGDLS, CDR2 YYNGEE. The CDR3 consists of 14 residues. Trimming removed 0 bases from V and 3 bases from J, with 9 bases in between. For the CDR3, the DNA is TGTGCCAGCAGCGTAGGGAGGGGCGACACTGAAGCTTTCTTT. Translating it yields CASSVGRGDTEAFF.

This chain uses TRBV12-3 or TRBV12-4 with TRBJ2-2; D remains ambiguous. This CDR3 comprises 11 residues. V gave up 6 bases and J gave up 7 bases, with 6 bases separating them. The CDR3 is CASSESGELFF. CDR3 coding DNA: TGTGCCAGCAGCGAGAGCGGGGAGCTGTTTTTT.

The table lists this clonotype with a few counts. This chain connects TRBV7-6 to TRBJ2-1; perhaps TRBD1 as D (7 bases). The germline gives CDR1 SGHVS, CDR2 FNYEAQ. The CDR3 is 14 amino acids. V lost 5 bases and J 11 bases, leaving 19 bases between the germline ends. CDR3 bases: TGTGCCAGCAGCGCGGACAGGACTAACCCAAAGCAGTTCTTC. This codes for CASSADRTNPKQFF.